This entry features one T cell receptor beta chain sequence. What it recognizes is unknown. This sample was taken from a study of T cell responses to AZD1222 COVID-19 vaccine. Findings and caveats of the study: The span of vaccine-associated CD4 TCRs extended across spike, with dominance at 160-218 and 743-854. Just a handful of AZD1222 recipients were seropositive at baseline. It should be noted that donors were predominantly white British and more often female, and clonal diversity was possibly underestimated. Spike-specific TCRs gained breadth and depth after people received two AZD1222 doses.

The germline gives CDR1 MRHNA, CDR2 SNTAGT. V lost 3 bases to trimming and J lost 6 bases, with 9 bases between them. The CDR3 consists of 13 residues. This table comes from immunoSEQ multiplex PCR, and its TCRdb copy is limited to in-frame clones, with some not included. In the table there are 150,000 to 200,000 clones, approximately 90% of which are singletons. The chain employs TRBV6-4 and TRBJ1-5, with a possible D match to TRBD1 (5 bases). This TCR was sampled from an adult in good health. This specimen consisted of peripheral blood, obtained on day 0 of AZD1222 vaccination. The CDR3 DNA sequence: TGTGCCAGCAGTGAGGGGCAGGGTCAGCCCCAGCATTTT. Protein: CASSEGQGQPQHF.